This T cell receptor beta chain stems from a study of Graves' ophthalmopathy and Graves' hyperthyroidism. Overall study: Upon initial diagnosis and before any treatment, peripheral blood was collected.

This clonotype came up a few times. Its specificity is not known. This CDR3 is built from 12 residues. V shed 1 base and J shed 9 bases, with 7 bases lying between them. General study findings and limits: A majority of expanded thyroid clonotypes exceeding 0.001 frequency were likewise present in blood. For predicting ophthalmopathy progression, the model had nearly 71% sensitivity and 72.22% specificity.

Moderate-to-severe activity, CAS ≥3, NOSPECS ≥4 and a duration under 3 months were seen in donors with ophthalmopathy. TCR beta CDR3 regions were amplified from RNA transcripts. The first round was an RT-PCR with HTBI primers, and the second round was a multiplex PCR. In TCRdb, the multiplex PCR reads were re-called with MiXCR into one record per CDR3 protein. The data contain almost 750,000 distinct CDR3 sequences, 40% of them singletons. The sequence derives from an adult man with Graves' ophthalmopathy. The chain combines TRBV12-3 or TRBV12-4 with TRBJ1-3; tentative D call: TRBD1 (5 bases). Sequenced: peripheral blood. The CDR3 bases are TGTGCCAGCAGTTTAGTCGGGGGCACCATATATTTT. Its translation is CASSLVGGTIYF.